A single sample is the source of the 31 T cell receptor beta chains below, sequenced in a study of regulatory T cells in long-lasting Graves disease. Indicated time point: newly diagnosed GD, antithyroid drugs for less than 3 months. From RNA extracted from PBMCs, the TCR library was made. Investigators prepared the TCR beta libraries by applying iRepertoire HTBI primers and Arm-PCR of CDR3 regions. TCRdb called the multiplex PCR reads again in MiXCR, with one record for every CDR3 protein. This table has approximately 540,000 distinct CDR3 sequences, 9.5% to 15% appearing once. This sample was also put to use in a study of T cells in Graves' hyperthyroidism and ophthalmopathy.

This specimen was peripheral blood mononuclear cells (PBMCs), taken at new diagnosis, from a patient treated with antithyroid drugs. The receptors derive from a woman in her twenties or thirties with Graves disease.

This clonotype occurred many times. The chain recombines TRBV6-2 or TRBV6-3 with TRBJ2-1; no definite D call. The CDR3 runs to 14 residues. Germline V gives CDR1 MNHEY, CDR2 SVGEGT. Trimming removed 7 bases from V and 1 base from J, with 11 bases in between. The CDR3 reads CASTRVLSYNEQFF. The CDR3 nucleotides are TGTGCCAGCACCCGGGTACTGTCCTACAATGAGCAGTTCTTC.

Many counts were recorded for this clonotype. The chain recombines TRBV10-2 with TRBJ1-2; 7 bases fit TRBD1. Germline assignment: CDR1 WSHSY and CDR2 SAAADI. The ends lost 0 bases at V and 4 bases at J; junction bases unmatched: 5. The CDR3 is 15 residues long. DNA of the CDR3: TGCGCCAGCAGTGAGTCTAGGGGGCAGGCCTATGGCTACACCTTC. Translation gives CASSESRGQAYGYTF.

The sample holds many counts of this clonotype. The V gene is TRBV19, the J gene TRBJ2-1; TRBD2 matches at 8 bases. V shed 7 bases and J 0 bases; nucleotides not matched to a gene: 17. Germline V gives CDR1 LNHDA, CDR2 SQIVND (reference sequence). The CDR3 extends over 19 amino acids. In DNA form, the CDR3 reads TGTGCCAGTACTTACAACAAGGTCGGCGGGACTAGCTCCTACAATGAGCAGTTCTTC. Protein: CASTYNKVGGTSSYNEQFF. The full variable domain, rest sourced from reference TRBV19 and TRBJ2-1, is DGGITQSPKYLFRKEGQNVTLSCEQNLNHDAMYWYRQDPGQGLRLIYYSQIVNDFQKGDIAEGYSVSREKKESFPLTVTSAQKNPTAFYLCASTYNKVGGTSSYNEQFFGPGTRLTVL.

The chain joins TRBV13 to TRBJ2-7; no definite D call. CDR3 length: 15 residues. Trimming stripped 4 bases from V and 1 base from J, with 14 bases between. In germline, CDR1 is PRHDT, CDR2 FYEKMQ (reference sequence). CDR3 residues: CASSYVGQASYEQYF. The CDR3 DNA reads TGTGCCAGCAGCTACGTAGGCCAGGCATCCTACGAGCAGTACTTC.

This clonotype occurred many times. This chain uses TRBV2 with TRBJ2-3, with D uncertain. V was clipped by 4 bases and J by 10 bases, with 18 bases between them. The CDR3 runs 14 residues. From germline, CDR1 is SNHLY and CDR2 FYNNEI. Here the CDR3 reads CASSGNGLRLAQYF. The CDR3 nucleotides are TGTGCCAGCAGTGGGAACGGCCTAAGGCTGGCGCAGTATTTT.

This clonotype was observed at least ten times. The chain employs TRBV6-1 and TRBJ1-5, with D possibly TRBD1 on 5 matching bases. The CDR3 has 13 residues. Germline lookup yields CDR1 MNHNS and CDR2 SASEGT. The ends were cut back, 8 bases at V and 0 bases at J, with 8 bases in the middle. The DNA of the CDR3 is TGTGCCAGCCTGACAGATAGCAATCAGCCCCAGCATTTT. Its protein is CASLTDSNQPQHF.

Comment on this clonotype: This may stem from a read error, because a much larger clone lies one nucleotide away. This chain joins TRBV9 and TRBJ2-7, with TRBD2 identical over 11 bases. CDR1 is SGDLS and CDR2 is YYNGEE in the germline V gene. The CDR3 is 15 amino acids. The CDR3 sequence is CASSVSGTSGGELYF. Written as DNA, the CDR3 is TGTGCCAGCAGCGTATCCGGGACTAGCGGTGGCGAGCTGTACTTC. Looking up the rest from reference TRBV9 and TRBJ2-7 gives the full variable domain: DSGVTQTPKHLITATGQRVTLRCSPRSGDLSVYWYQQSLDQGLQFLIQYYNGEERAKGNILERFSAQQFPDLHSELNLSSLELGDSALYFCASSVSGTSGGELYFGPGTRLTVT.

The rearrangement uses TRBV7-8 and TRBJ2-7, with D tentatively TRBD1 (6 bases). The CDR3 length is 16 residues. The germline V gene encodes CDR1 SGHVS and CDR2 FQNEAQ. The V gene lost 3 bases and the J gene lost 4 bases, with 19 bases spanning the gap. As DNA, the CDR3 is TGTGCCAGCAGCTTGAGGGGGACCCCACTGGGTTACGAGCAGTACTTC. Translation gives CASSLRGTPLGYEQYF.

By frequency in the sample, this clonotype is medium-sized. This rearrangement joins TRBV30 to TRBJ2-1, with D uncertain. Per germline, CDR1 GTSNPN and CDR2 SVGIG (reference sequence). There are 11 residues in the CDR3. Between the trimmed V and J ends, which lost 5 bases and 4 bases, there was a span of 6 bases. The CDR3 DNA sequence: TGTGCCTGGGATCAGTACAATGAGCAGTTCTTC. Its protein product is CAWDQYNEQFF.

This clonotype has a count of ten or more. The chain has TRBV12-3 or TRBV12-4 and TRBJ1-5; 12 nucleotides line up with TRBD1. V trimming: 6 bases; J trimming: 0 bases; junction bases outside the gene matches: 12. The CDR3 totals 19 residues. CDR3 residues: CASSKAIGTGGGSNQPQHF. In DNA form, the CDR3 reads TGTGCCAGCAGCAAAGCCATCGGGACAGGGGGCGGTAGCAATCAGCCCCAGCATTTT.

The V and J genes are TRBV10-3 and TRBJ2-3; a possible D gene is TRBD1 (6 bases). Germline V gene data show CDR1 as ENHRY and CDR2 as SYGVKD. V dropped 6 bases and J dropped 3 bases, with 19 bases sitting between them. CDR3 length: 16 residues. The CDR3 here is CAISNLRTDLTDTQYF. The CDR3 nucleotides are TGTGCCATCAGCAACTTGAGGACAGATCTTACAGATACGCAGTATTTT.

This clonotype was detected ten times or more. The chain links TRBV4-3 to TRBJ2-5; possibly TRBD1 or TRBD2 for D (5 bases each). The V gene's germline CDR1 is LGHNA and CDR2 YSLEER. The CDR3 contains 17 residues. V lost 0 bases and J 5 bases, leaving 19 bases between the germline ends. The CDR3 sequence is CASSQDIFGRRDETQYF. The DNA of the CDR3 is TGCGCCAGCAGCCAAGATATTTTTGGGCGTCGGGACGAGACCCAGTACTTC.

The chain is built from TRBV7-2 and TRBJ1-4; 7 bases line up with TRBD1. In germline, CDR1 is SGHTA, CDR2 FQGNSA. CDR3 length equals 14 residues. V shed 3 bases and J 8 bases; nucleotides not matched to a gene: 6. The CDR3 sequence is CASSFWDSGEKLFF. As DNA, the CDR3 is TGTGCCAGCAGCTTTTGGGACAGTGGGGAAAAACTGTTTTTT.

About this clonotype: No conserved phenylalanine or tryptophan is present at the end of the CDR3, so a read error is the likely explanation. This chain joins TRBV5-5 and TRBJ1-1; D gene ambiguous. Between the trimmed V and J ends, which lost 0 bases and 1 base, there was a span of 4 bases. CDR3 size: 13 residues. Germline CDR1 reads SGHKS; CDR2 reads YYEKEE (reference sequence). CDR3 nucleotides: TGTGCCAGCAGCTTGGGTGGGAACACTGAAGCTTTCATT. This sequence encodes CASSLGGNTEAFI.

This clonotype was seen many times. This rearrangement joins TRBV2 to TRBJ1-5, with D unclear. V lost 4 bases, J lost 1 base, and 5 bases lay in between. The CDR3 is made up of 13 amino acids. Germline assignment: CDR1 SNHLY and CDR2 FYNNEI. The CDR3: CASSGPSNQPQHF. The CDR3 bases are TGTGCCAGCAGTGGACCAAGCAATCAGCCCCAGCATTTT.

This clonotype was observed at least ten times. The genes are TRBV7-9 and TRBJ1-6, with D unresolved. The ends were cut back, 1 base at V and 8 bases at J, with 3 bases in the middle. The CDR3 is made up of 12 amino acids. Germline V gene data show CDR1 as SEHNR and CDR2 as FQNEAQ (reference sequence). In DNA, the CDR3 is TGTGCCAGCAGCTTAGAGTATTCACCCCTCCACTTT. This sequence encodes CASSLEYSPLHF.

This clonotype occurred many times. The V gene is TRBV27, the J gene TRBJ1-2; 10 bases map to TRBD1. J gave up 13 bases and V 5 bases, and 13 bases lay outside the gene matches. The length of the CDR3 is 14 residues. Germline V gene lookup returns CDR1 MNHEY and CDR2 SMNVEV (reference sequence). This CDR3 is CASSPIGDRGWTTF. CDR3 in DNA: TGTGCCAGCAGTCCAATAGGGGACAGGGGATGGACCACCTTC.

This clonotype was seen repeatedly, ten times or more. The chain combines TRBV28 with TRBJ2-2; D remains unclear. This CDR3 is 14 amino acids long. Trimming pared 6 bases from V and 7 bases from J, leaving 15 bases between. Germline V gene sequence: CDR1 MDHEN, CDR2 SYDVKM. DNA of the CDR3: TGTGCCAGCAGCTACGGATCATCCAGCGGGGAGCTGTTTTTT. It specifies CASSYGSSSGELFF.

In this sample, this clonotype turned up many times. J is TRBJ1-5 and V is TRBV2; D remains ambiguous. The V end lost 6 bases, the J end lost 6 bases, and 15 bases lay between the germline ends. The V gene's germline CDR1 is SNHLY and CDR2 FYNNEI. This CDR3 has 14 amino acids. The CDR3 reads CASSQAAGRQPQHF. CDR3 nucleotides: TGTGCCAGCAGCCAGGCCGCTGGTCGTCAGCCCCAGCATTTT.

This clonotype was seen at least ten times. V usage is TRBV2 and J usage is TRBJ1-5; D may be TRBD1 (5 bases). The germline CDR1 and CDR2 sequences are SNHLY and FYNNEI. V was pared by 8 bases and J by 0 bases, with 14 bases between. CDR3 length: 15 residues. In DNA form, the CDR3 reads TGTGCCAGCGGAGGGACGGCTACTAGCAATCAGCCCCAGCATTTT. It codes for CASGGTATSNQPQHF.

This clonotype appeared many times. V is TRBV28 and J is TRBJ1-5; tentatively, D is TRBD1 (6 bases). The CDR3 has 14 residues. V gave up 6 bases and J gave up 0 bases, with 9 bases separating them. The germline V gene has CDR1 MDHEN and CDR2 SYDVKM. DNA of the CDR3: TGTGCCAGCAGCCCGGACAGTAGCAATCAGCCCCAGCATTTT. It codes for CASSPDSSNQPQHF. The full variable domain, completed using reference TRBV28 and TRBJ1-5, is DVKVTQSSRYLVKRTGEKVFLECVQDMDHENMFWYRQDPGLGLRLIYFSYDVKMKEKGDIPEGYSVSREKKERFSLILESASTNQTSMYLCASSPDSSNQPQHFGDGTRLSIL.

This clonotype occurred a few times. V and J are TRBV4-1 and TRBJ1-2; D remains unclear. CDR3 length: 15 residues. V lost 3 bases, J lost 4 bases, and 15 bases lay in between. Per the germline V gene, CDR1 is MGHRA and CDR2 is YSYEKL. The CDR3 region is CASSQRVEASYGYTF. CDR3 nucleotides: TGCGCCAGCAGCCAGAGGGTGGAAGCTTCCTATGGCTACACCTTC.

At least ten counts were recorded for this clonotype. The rearrangement links TRBV9 to TRBJ1-5; D is undetermined. V shed 2 bases and J shed 3 bases, with 12 bases lying between them. The germline V gene encodes CDR1 SGDLS and CDR2 YYNGEE. CDR3 length: 15 amino acids. CDR3 in amino acids: CASSVSGRLNQPQHF. The CDR3 coding sequence is TGTGCCAGCAGCGTCTCCGGACGGCTCAATCAGCCCCAGCATTTT.

This clonotype was seen repeatedly, ten times or more. This chain connects TRBV20-1 to TRBJ1-1; D uncertain. Germline CDR1 and CDR2: DFQATT and SNEGSKA (reference sequence). The CDR3 length is 12 residues. V shed 1 base and J shed 1 base, with 4 bases lying between them. The CDR3 region has the DNA TGCAGTGCTAGAGGCGGGAACACTGAAGCTTTCTTT. The encoded protein is CSARGGNTEAFF.

As concerns this clonotype: At one end, the junction sequence differs from germline, possibly due to a read error. This sequence joins TRBV10-2 and TRBJ2-7; perhaps TRBD1 as D (6 bases). Germline V lookup: CDR1 WSHSY, CDR2 SAAADI. The CDR3 loop spans 15 amino acids. The CDR3 DNA reads TGCACCAGCAGTGAGCTTGAAGGGGGCTCCTACGAGCAGTACTTC. Its translation: CTSSELEGGSYEQYF.

The sample holds many counts of this clonotype. This chain connects TRBV5-1 to TRBJ2-2; 12 bases match TRBD2. The CDR3 runs 16 residues. Germline V CDR1 and CDR2: SGHRS, YFSETQ. Losses at the gene ends were 3 bases for V and 6 bases for J; bases not matched to a gene: 6. CDR3: CASSSRLAGEAGELFF. CDR3 bases: TGCGCCAGCAGCTCCCGACTAGCGGGAGAGGCCGGGGAGCTGTTTTTT.

CDR3 DNA: TGTGCCAGTAGCAGGCCGGGACAGGGAGACTCACCCCTCCACTTT. Its translation is CASSRPGQGDSPLHF. V usage is TRBV19 and J usage is TRBJ1-6, with TRBD1 matching over 9 bases. V dropped 6 bases and J dropped 10; count of bases not matched to a gene: 10. The CDR3 has 15 residues. Germline loops: CDR1 LNHDA, CDR2 SQIVND (reference sequence).

There are many counts of this clonotype. V usage is TRBV7-3 and J usage is TRBJ2-3; 11 nucleotides align to TRBD2. CDR1 is SGHTA, CDR2 FQGTGA, per germline. This CDR3 is built from 16 residues. The V segment lost 4 bases and the J segment 0 bases; nucleotides outside the gene matches: 3. The CDR3 reads CASSSGLAGSTDTQYF. CDR3 DNA sequence: TGTGCCAGCAGCTCTGGACTAGCGGGTAGCACAGATACGCAGTATTTT.

With regard to this clonotype: A much larger clone is a single base away; this may be a read error. The chain combines TRBV19 with TRBJ2-1; D unresolved. The germline CDR1 and CDR2 sequences are LNHDA and SQIVND (reference sequence). The length of the CDR3 is 14 residues. CDR3 protein: CASSISYYYNEQSF. CDR3 DNA: TGTGCCAGTAGTATAAGCTACTACTACAATGAGCAGTCCTTC.

This clonotype has at least ten counts. The gene calls are TRBV2 and TRBJ2-6, with 7 bases that match TRBD2. This CDR3 spans 17 amino acids. The junction had 12 bases not matched to a gene; V was cut back by 6 bases and J by 4 bases. In germline, CDR1 is SNHLY, CDR2 FYNNEI. The DNA for the CDR3 is TGTGCCAGCAGCCTGATGAGGGAGGGAAGAGGGGCCAACGTCCTGACTTTC. Its translation: CASSLMREGRGANVLTF.

As to this clonotype: Possible read error: a much larger clone is one base away. CDR3 sequence: CGARVHGSGADTQYF. In DNA, the CDR3 is TGCGGTGCTAGAGTGCACGGGAGTGGGGCAGATACGCAGTATTTT. The chain has TRBV20-1 and TRBJ2-1; possibly TRBD2 for D (6 bases). The DNA end is a closer match to TRBJ2-3, so the J assignment may be wrong. Germline V gives CDR1 DFQATT, CDR2 SNEGSKA (reference sequence). The CDR3 length is 15 residues.